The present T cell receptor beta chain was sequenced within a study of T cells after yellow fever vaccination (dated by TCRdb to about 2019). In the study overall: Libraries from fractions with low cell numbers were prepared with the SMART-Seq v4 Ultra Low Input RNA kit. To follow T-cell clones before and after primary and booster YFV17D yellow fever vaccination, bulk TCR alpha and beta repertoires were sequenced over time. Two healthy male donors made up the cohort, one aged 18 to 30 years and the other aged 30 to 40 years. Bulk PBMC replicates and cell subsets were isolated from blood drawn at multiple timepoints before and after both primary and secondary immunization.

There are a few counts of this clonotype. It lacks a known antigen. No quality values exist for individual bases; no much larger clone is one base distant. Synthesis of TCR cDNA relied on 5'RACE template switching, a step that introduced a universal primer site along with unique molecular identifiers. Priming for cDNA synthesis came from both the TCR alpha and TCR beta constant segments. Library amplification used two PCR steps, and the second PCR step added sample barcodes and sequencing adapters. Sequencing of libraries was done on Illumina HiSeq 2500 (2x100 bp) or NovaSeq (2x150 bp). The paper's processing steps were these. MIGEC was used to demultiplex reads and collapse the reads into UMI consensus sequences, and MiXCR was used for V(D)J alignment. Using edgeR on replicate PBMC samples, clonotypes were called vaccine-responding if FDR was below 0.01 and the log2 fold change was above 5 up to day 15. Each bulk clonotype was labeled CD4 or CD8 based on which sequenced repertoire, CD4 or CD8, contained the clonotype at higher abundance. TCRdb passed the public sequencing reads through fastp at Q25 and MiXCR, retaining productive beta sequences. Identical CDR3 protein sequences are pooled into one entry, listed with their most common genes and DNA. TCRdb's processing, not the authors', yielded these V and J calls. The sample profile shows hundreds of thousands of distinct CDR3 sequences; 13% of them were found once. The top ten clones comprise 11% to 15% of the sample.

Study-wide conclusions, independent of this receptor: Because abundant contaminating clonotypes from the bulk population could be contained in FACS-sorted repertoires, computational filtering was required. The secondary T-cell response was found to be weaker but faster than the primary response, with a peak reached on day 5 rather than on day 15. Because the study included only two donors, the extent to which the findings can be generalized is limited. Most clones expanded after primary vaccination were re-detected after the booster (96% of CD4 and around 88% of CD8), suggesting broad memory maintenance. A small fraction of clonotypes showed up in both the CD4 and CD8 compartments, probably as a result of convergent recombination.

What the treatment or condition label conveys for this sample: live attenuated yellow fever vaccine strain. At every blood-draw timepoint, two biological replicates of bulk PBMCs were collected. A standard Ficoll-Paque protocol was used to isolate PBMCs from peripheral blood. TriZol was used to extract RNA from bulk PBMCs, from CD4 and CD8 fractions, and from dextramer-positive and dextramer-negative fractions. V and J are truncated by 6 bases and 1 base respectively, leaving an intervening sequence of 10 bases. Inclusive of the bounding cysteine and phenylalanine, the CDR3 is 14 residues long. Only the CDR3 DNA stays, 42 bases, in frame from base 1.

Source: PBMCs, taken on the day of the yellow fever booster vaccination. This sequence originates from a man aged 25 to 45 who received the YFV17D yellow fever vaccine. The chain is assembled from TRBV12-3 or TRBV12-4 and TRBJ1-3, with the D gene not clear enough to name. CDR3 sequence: CASSHSISGNTIYF. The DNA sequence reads TGTGCCAGCAGCCATTCGATTTCTGGAAACACCATATATTTT.